This TCR beta chain was captured by sequencing in a study of OX40 agonist ivuxolimab in advanced cancers. Across the study: Allowance was made for prior anti-PD-1, anti-PD-L1 or anti-CTLA-4 therapy, and 40% had some.

CDR3 size: 13 residues. V lost 7 bases to trimming and J lost 4 bases, with 12 bases between them. CDR1 and CDR2 from the germline V gene are LNHDA and SQIVND (reference sequence). With regard to this clone: Its antigen remains unknown.

Study results and limitations: Fewer expanded clones were found on average in CD4+ than in CD8+ T cells.

TCRdb's copy holds only in-frame clones and misses some; the assay was immunoSEQ multiplex PCR. The sample shows some 70,000 clones, around 86% of them seen only once. The source material was CD4+ or CD8+ T cells sorted from blood, sampled in a trial of the OX40 agonist ivuxolimab. This receptor was taken from an adult with an advanced solid tumor such as melanoma, head and neck, liver or kidney cancer. V gene TRBV19 combines with J gene TRBJ2-3, with D possibly being TRBD1 (5 bases). This chain's CDR3 is CASTHRGPDTQYF. CDR3 coding DNA: TGTGCCAGTACCCATAGGGGCCCAGATACGCAGTATTTT.